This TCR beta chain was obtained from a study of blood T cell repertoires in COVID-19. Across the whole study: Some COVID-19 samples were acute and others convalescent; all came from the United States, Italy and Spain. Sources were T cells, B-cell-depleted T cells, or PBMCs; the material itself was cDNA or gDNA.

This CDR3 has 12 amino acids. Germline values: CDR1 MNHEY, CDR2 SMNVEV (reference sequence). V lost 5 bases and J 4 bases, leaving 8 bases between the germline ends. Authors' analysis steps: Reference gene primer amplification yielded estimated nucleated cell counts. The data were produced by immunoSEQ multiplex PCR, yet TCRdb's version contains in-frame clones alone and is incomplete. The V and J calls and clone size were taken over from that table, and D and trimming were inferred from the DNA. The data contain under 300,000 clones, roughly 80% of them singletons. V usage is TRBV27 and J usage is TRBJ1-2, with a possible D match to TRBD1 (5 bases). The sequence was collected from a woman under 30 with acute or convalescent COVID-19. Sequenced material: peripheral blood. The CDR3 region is CASSPTGYGYTF. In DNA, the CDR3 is TGTGCCAGCAGTCCCACAGGCTATGGCTACACCTTC.